This T cell receptor (beta chain) was captured in a study of T-cell reconstitution after alpha-beta-depleted transplantation in children. During its preparation, the TCRbeta library received unique molecular identifiers. TCRdb independently ran MiXCR on the PCR reads; one entry per CDR3 protein. The top ten clones hold roughly 4.8% of a sample with hundreds of thousands of distinct CDR3 sequences, roughly 16% of them seen once. This clonotype was seen many times. Germline V gene sequence: CDR1 SGHRS, CDR2 YFSETQ. This CDR3 is 14 amino acids long. V lost 3 bases and J 2 bases, leaving 12 bases between the germline ends.

The rearrangement joins TRBV5-1 to TRBJ2-7; D is possibly TRBD1 (6 bases). The clonotype originates from a male patient between 5 and 17 years old who had a stem cell transplant for acute lymphoblastic leukemia, so the T cells may come from the graft donor. Sequences were derived from PBMCs, mostly from graft donor cells, sampled 360 days after TCRalphabeta/CD19-depleted stem cell transplant. CDR3: CASSSWDTPYEQYF. The CDR3 nucleotides are TGCGCCAGCAGCTCTTGGGACACCCCCTACGAGCAGTACTTC.